This T cell receptor beta chain was sequenced for a study of cytomegalovirus exposure and HLA in healthy donors. Researchers ran the PCR with 60 Vbeta and 13 Jbeta primers. Clones were read by immunoSEQ multiplex PCR, and TCRdb kept only the in-frame ones, dropping some. The table lists 150,000 or so clones, 74% of them singletons. The CDR3 totals 13 residues. Germline V gives CDR1 SGDLS, CDR2 YYNGEE. V lost 3 bases and J 8 bases, leaving 11 bases between the germline ends. The sequenced sample consisted of PBMCs. The genes are TRBV9 and TRBJ1-4; tentative D call: TRBD1 (5 bases). This clonotype was sampled from a male donor in good health and CMV-seronegative. CDR3 DNA: TGTGCCAGCAGCGAGTTGTCAGGGGAAAAACTGTTTTTT. Translated: CASSELSGEKLFF.